At least ten counts were recorded for the clone carrying this T cell receptor beta chain. The data stem from a study of T cells in Graves' hyperthyroidism and ophthalmopathy. The investigators amplified TCR beta CDR3 regions from RNA transcripts. The HTBI primer set served for first-round RT-PCR of the TCR CDR3. TCRdb processed the multiplex PCR reads anew with MiXCR; each CDR3 protein has one entry. Of roughly 720,000 distinct CDR3 sequences in the sample, approximately 15% were seen once. Patients were excluded for uncontrolled infection, other autoimmune disease, pregnancy or lactation. Trimming removed 1 base at V and 5 bases at J, with 11 bases between. This CDR3 has 14 residues. Germline CDR1 LNHDA, CDR2 SQIVND (reference sequence).

This clonotype originated in a man in his forties or fifties with Graves' hyperthyroidism. The gene calls are TRBV19 and TRBJ1-1; D uncertain. The specimen was blood. In DNA form, the CDR3 reads TGTGCCAGTAGTATAGCCAATCTTAGGACTGAAGCTTTCTTT. Translating gives CASSIANLRTEAFF.